The 7 T cell receptor beta chains listed next were all sequenced from one sample in a study of cytomegalovirus exposure and HLA in healthy donors. Use of 60 Vbeta and 13 Jbeta primers characterized the PCR. The protocol was immunoSEQ multiplex PCR, while the TCRdb copy is restricted to in-frame clones and leaves out a portion. The table lists about 130,000 clones. Sequencing was performed on PBMCs. The receptors originated from a woman aged 60-75 years in good health and CMV-seronegative.

This sequence joins TRBV19 and TRBJ1-2; D possibly corresponds to TRBD1 (6 bases). The CDR3 covers 15 residues. Germline V CDR1 and CDR2: LNHDA, SQIVND (reference sequence). The V and J ends lost 6 bases and 4 bases respectively, with 18 bases between them. The CDR3 nucleotides read TGTGCCAGTAGAAAAATGACAGGTTCTGGCTATGGCTACACCTTC. Its protein is CASRKMTGSGYGYTF.

The chain carries TRBV7-2 and TRBJ2-7; possible D gene TRBD1, 6 bases. Per germline, CDR1 SGHTA and CDR2 FQGNSA. V lost 5 bases, J lost 3 bases, and 8 bases lay in between. The CDR3 consists of 12 residues. CDR3 coding DNA: TGTGCCAGCAGCCGGGACAACTACGAGCAGTACTTC. It codes for CASSRDNYEQYF.

The chain couples TRBV7-9 to TRBJ2-1; a weak D match, TRBD2 (5 bases). CDR3 length: 15 residues. The germline V and J ends were trimmed by 1 base and 4 bases, with 11 bases remaining between them. Germline V gene lookup returns CDR1 SEHNR and CDR2 FQNEAQ (reference sequence). CDR3: CASSLGSGNYNEQFF. The CDR3 bases are TGTGCCAGCAGCTTAGGCAGCGGAAATTACAATGAGCAGTTCTTC. Filled out from reference TRBV7-9 and TRBJ2-1, the complete variable domain reads DTGVSQNPRHKITKRGQNVTFRCDPISEHNRLYWYRQTLGQGPEFLTYFQNEAQLEKSRLLSDRFSAERPKGSFSTLEIQRTEQGDSAMYLCASSLGSGNYNEQFFGPGTRLTVL.

J is TRBJ2-1 and V is TRBV4-1, with 15 bases aligning to TRBD2. V lost 0 bases and J lost 6; bases outside the gene matches: 3. The CDR3 contains 17 residues. Germline CDR1 MGHRA, CDR2 YSYEKL. CDR3 coding DNA: TGCGCCAGCAGCCAAGAAAGGACTAGCGGGGGGGTCAATGAGCAGTTCTTC. Its translation: CASSQERTSGGVNEQFF.

This chain connects TRBV7-8 to TRBJ1-1, with D perhaps matching TRBD1 (6 bases). Per the germline V gene, CDR1 is SGHVS and CDR2 is FQNEAQ. V shed 5 bases and J shed 1 base, with 17 bases lying between them. This CDR3 contains 16 residues. The CDR3 DNA reads TGTGCCAGCAGCCCGCCTTTGGGACAAAGGAACACTGAAGCTTTCTTT. Its translation is CASSPPLGQRNTEAFF.

The rearrangement uses TRBV27 and TRBJ2-2; D is ambiguous. The V end lost 2 bases, the J end lost 1 base, and 5 bases lay between the germline ends. CDR3 length: 14 amino acids. Germline V gives CDR1 MNHEY, CDR2 SMNVEV (reference sequence). In DNA form, the CDR3 reads TGTGCCAGCAGTTTAACCAGGAACACCGGGGAGCTGTTTTTT. Amino acid sequence: CASSLTRNTGELFF.

Note on this clone: The sample carries other DNA sequences with the same CDR3. The chain joins TRBV5-1 to TRBJ1-1, with TRBD1 matching over 8 bases. The trim removed 3 bases at V and 1 base at J, leaving 2 bases unmatched. The CDR3 is 14 amino acids. The germline CDR1 and CDR2 sequences are SGHRS and YFSETQ. CDR3 sequence (DNA): TGCGCCAGCAGCTCCCAGGGGGCGAACACTGAAGCTTTCTTT. It translates to CASSSQGANTEAFF.